This TCR beta chain is from a study of cytomegalovirus exposure and HLA in healthy donors listed by TCRdb under 2017. Notes on the research overall: According to a later analysis, one platform produced both the roughly 130 validation repertoires and the 666 repertoires of the first cohort. The study aimed to test whether cataloging public T cell receptors could reveal signatures of past pathogen exposure. Along with the roughly 710-subject first cohort, a separate validation cohort of some 130 different subjects was used. The study combined high-throughput TCR immunosequencing, statistical association of individual TCRs with disease status, and machine learning to predict cytomegalovirus infection status. Findings and caveats that apply to the study as a whole: The validation cohort had no HLA typing available for a later analysis, so co-occurrence within that cohort was assessed over all 120 or so repertoires. Subsequent analysis determined that TCRs grouped into clusters in the first cohort also showed a tendency toward co-occurrence across the 120 or so validation repertoires, and about 94% of cluster scores exceeded 0. The classifier was reported to diagnose cytomegalovirus status with high specificity and sensitivity in both the original and validation cohorts. Across donors, most TCR sequences were observed very rarely, whereas some public TCRs were present in many individuals. A few of the identified cytomegalovirus-associated TCR beta chains were confirmed in vitro to be specific for cytomegalovirus antigens. It was suggested by the authors that the approach could potentially be generalized to other disease states and immunological phenotypes. The study listed 164 TCR beta chains as associated with cytomegalovirus.

The library was obtained by the immunoSEQ multiplex PCR assay. Concerning the study's data processing: To diagnose cytomegalovirus status from the catalog of TCR beta chain sequences, a statistical classification framework was built. TCRdb stores this immuneACCESS table with in-frame sequences only. Part of the clones is absent; in the studies checked, under half of the shortfall reflects unresolved V genes, and no reason is known for the rest. D and trimming come from the DNA, and the V and J calls and clone size come from that table. Counted in this sample were around 190,000 clones; about 81% of them appeared once. In total, the top ten clones hold roughly 1.2% of the sample. V is shortened by 8 bases, J by 5 bases, and the region joining them spans 12 bases. The CDR3, from cysteine to phenylalanine, totals 13 residues. Only the CDR3 DNA stays, 39 bases, in frame from base 1. The germline V gene (reference sequence) yields MNHNY for CDR1 and SVGAGI for CDR2.

With regard to this clone: What this receptor recognizes is not known. No base qualities exist here, and no much larger clone lies one base off it.

Separate from the roughly 660-subject first cohort, the validation cohort of 120 subjects was the group to which the donors belonged. The sequence links TRBV6-6 to TRBJ1-4; the D gene cannot be resolved reliably. The material sequenced was PBMCs. This TCR was sampled from a woman aged 25 to 39 in good health and CMV-seronegative. The DNA is TGTGCCAGCGCGTGGGAGTTCAATGAAAAACTGTTTTTT. Its translation reads: CASAWEFNEKLFF.